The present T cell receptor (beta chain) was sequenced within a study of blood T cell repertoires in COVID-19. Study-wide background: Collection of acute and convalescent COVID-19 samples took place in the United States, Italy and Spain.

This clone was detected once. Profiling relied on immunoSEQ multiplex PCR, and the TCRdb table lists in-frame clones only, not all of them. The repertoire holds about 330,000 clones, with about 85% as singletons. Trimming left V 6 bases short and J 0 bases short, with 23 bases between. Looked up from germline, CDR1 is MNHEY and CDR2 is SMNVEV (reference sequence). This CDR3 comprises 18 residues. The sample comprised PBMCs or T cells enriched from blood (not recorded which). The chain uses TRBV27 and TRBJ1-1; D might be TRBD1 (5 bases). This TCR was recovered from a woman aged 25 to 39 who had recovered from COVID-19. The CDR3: CASSSGLLRGTMNTEAFF. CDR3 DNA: TGTGCCAGCAGCTCCGGGCTACTTCGGGGGACGATGAACACTGAAGCTTTCTTT.